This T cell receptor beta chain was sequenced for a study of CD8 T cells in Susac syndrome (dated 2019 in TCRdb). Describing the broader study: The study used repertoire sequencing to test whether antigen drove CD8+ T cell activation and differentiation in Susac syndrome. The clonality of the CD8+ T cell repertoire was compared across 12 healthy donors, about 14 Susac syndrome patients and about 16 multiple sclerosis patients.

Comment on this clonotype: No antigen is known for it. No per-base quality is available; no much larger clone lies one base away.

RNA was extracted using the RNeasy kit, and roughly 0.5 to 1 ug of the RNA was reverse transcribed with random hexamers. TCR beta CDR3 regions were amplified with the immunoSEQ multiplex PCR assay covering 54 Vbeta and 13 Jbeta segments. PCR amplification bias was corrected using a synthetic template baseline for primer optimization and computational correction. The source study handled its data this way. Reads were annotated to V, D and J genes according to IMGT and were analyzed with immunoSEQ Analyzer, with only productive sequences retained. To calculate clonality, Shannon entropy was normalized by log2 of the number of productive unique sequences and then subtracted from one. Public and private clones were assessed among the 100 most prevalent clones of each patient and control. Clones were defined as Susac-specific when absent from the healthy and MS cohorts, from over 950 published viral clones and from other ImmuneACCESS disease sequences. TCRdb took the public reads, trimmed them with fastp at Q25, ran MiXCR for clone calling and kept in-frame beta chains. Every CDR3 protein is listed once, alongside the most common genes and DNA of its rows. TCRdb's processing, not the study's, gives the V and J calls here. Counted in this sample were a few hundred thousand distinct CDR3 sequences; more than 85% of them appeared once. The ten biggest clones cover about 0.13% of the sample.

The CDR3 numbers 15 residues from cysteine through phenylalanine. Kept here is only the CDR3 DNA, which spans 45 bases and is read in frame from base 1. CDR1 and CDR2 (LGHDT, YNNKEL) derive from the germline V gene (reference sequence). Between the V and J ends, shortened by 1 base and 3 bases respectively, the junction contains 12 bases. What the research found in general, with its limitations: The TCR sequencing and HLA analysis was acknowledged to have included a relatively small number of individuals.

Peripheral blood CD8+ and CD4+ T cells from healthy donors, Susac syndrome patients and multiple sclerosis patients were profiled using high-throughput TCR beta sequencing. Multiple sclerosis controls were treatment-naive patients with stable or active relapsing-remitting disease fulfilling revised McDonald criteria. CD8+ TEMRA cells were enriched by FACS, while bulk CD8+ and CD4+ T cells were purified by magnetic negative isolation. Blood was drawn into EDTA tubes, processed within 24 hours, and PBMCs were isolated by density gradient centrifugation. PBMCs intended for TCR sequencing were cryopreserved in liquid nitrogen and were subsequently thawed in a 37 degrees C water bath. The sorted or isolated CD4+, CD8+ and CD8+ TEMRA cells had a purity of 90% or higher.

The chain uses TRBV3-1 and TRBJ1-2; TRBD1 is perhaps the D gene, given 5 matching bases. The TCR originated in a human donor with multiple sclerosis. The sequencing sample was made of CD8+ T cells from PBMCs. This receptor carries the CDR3 CASSQVGTVHYGYTF. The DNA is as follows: TGTGCCAGCAGCCAAGTAGGGACCGTACACTATGGCTACACCTTC.